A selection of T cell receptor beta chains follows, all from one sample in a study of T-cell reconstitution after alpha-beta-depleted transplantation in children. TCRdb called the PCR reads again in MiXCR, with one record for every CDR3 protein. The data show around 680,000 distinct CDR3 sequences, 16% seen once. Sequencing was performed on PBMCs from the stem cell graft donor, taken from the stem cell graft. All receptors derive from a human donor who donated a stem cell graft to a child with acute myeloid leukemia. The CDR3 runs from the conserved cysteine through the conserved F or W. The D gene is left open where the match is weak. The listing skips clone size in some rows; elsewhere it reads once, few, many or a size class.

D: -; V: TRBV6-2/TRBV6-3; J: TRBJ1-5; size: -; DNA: TGTGCCAGCAGTTATGGACAGTTTAATCAGCCCCAGCATTTT; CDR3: CASSYGQFNQPQHF
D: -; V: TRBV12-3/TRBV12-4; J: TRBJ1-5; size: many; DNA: TGTGCCAGCAGTTTACGACAGAATAGCAATCAGCCCCAGCATTTT; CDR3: CASSLRQNSNQPQHF
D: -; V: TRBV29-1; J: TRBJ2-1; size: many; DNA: TGCAGCCTCGCTCTGGGGGTCTCCTACAATGAGCAGTTCTTC; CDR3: CSLALGVSYNEQFF
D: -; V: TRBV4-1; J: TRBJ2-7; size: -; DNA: TGCGCCAGCAGCCAAGAAACCCACTACGAGCAGTACTTC; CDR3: CASSQETHYEQYF
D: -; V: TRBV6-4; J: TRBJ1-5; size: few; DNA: TGTGCCAGCAGTGAGGGGACTAACTACCCGGCTGGGAATCAGCCCCAGCATTTT; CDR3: CASSEGTNYPAGNQPQHF
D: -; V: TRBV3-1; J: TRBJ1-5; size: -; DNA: TGTGCCAGCAGCCATTCAGGGACCCTGAGGCGCCAGCATTTT; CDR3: CASSHSGTLRRQHF
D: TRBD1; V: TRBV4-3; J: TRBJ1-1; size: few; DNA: TGCGCCAGCAGCCAGCCGGGACAGAAGAACACTGAAGCTTTCTTT; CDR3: CASSQPGQKNTEAFF
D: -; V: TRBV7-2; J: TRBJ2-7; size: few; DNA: TGTGCCAGCAGCCCGATTGGGCAGATCTACGAGCAGTACTTC; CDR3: CASSPIGQIYEQYF
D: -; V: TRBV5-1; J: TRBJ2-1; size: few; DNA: TGCGCCAGCAGCTTGGGCGAGGTATACAATGAGCAGTTCTTC; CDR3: CASSLGEVYNEQFF
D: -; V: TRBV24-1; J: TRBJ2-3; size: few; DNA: TGTGCCACCAGTGAAGGGACACACAGAAGCACAGATACGCAGTATTTT; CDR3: CATSEGTHRSTDTQYF
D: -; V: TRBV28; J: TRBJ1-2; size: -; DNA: TGTGCCAGCAGTTTATTTCCGAGGGCAGGGTACATAGACTATGGCTACACCTTC; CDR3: CASSLFPRAGYIDYGYTF
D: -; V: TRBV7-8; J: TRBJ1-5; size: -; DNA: TGTGCCAGCAGGGACGGGATTCAGCCCCAGCATTTT; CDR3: CASRDGIQPQHF
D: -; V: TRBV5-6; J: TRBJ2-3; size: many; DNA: TGTGCCAGCAGCTCCAGGGGCACAGATACGCAGTATTTT; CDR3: CASSSRGTDTQYF
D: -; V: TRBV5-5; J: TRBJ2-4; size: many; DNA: TGTGCCAGCAGCGCAACCTCCGATTACCTTCAGTACTTC; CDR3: CASSATSDYLQYF
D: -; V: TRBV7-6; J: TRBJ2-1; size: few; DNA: TGTGCCAGCAGCAGCCAACAGGCCAGCTCCTACAATGAGCAGTTCTTC; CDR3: CASSSQQASSYNEQFF
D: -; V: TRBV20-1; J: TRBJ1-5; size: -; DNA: TGCAGTGCTAGAGCCTGGGACGCCCATAGCAATCAGCCCCAGCATTTT; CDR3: CSARAWDAHSNQPQHF
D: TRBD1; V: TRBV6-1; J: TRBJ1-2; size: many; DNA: TGTGCCAGCAGTCATCAGGGGGACAGCTATGGCTACACCTTC; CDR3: CASSHQGDSYGYTF
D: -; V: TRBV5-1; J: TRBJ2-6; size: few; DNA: TGCGCCAGCAGCTTGGGTGTCACCTCTGGGGCCAACGTCCTGACTTTC; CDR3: CASSLGVTSGANVLTF
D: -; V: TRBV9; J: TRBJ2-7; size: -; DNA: TGTGCCAGCAGCGCAGCCATCCACAGCGACCAGTACTTC; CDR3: CASSAAIHSDQYF
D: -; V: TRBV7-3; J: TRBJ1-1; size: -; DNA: TGTGCCAGCAGCTTCGGGGGGCCACCGAACACTGAAGCTTTCTTT; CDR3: CASSFGGPPNTEAFF
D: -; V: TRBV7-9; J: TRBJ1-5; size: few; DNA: TGTGCCAGCAGCCATGACACAAGGCAGCCCCAGCATTTT; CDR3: CASSHDTRQPQHF
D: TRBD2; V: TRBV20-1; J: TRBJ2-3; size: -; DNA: TGCAGTGCTAGCCTCGGGGGGGCGCCAGATACGCAGTATTTT; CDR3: CSASLGGAPDTQYF